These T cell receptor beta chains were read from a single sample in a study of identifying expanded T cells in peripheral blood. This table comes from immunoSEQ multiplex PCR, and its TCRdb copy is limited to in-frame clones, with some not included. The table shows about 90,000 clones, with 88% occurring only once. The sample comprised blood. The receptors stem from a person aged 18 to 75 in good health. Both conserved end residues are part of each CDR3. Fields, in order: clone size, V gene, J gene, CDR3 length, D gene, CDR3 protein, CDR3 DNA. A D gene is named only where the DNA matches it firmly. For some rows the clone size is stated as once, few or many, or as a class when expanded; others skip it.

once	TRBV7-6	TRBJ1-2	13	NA	CASSLTVDYGYTF	TGTGCCAGCAGCTTGACAGTTGACTATGGCTACACCTTC
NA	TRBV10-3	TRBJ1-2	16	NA	CAISESPPTANYGYTF	TGTGCCATCAGTGAGTCCCCCCCTACAGCTAACTATGGCTACACCTTC
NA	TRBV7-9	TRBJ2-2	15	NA	CASSPPGGNTGELFF	TGTGCCAGCAGCCCCCCCGGGGGGAACACCGGGGAGCTGTTTTTT
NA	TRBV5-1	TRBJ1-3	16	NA	CASSLTWVASGNTIYF	TGCGCCAGCAGCTTGACGTGGGTTGCGAGTGGAAACACCATATATTTT
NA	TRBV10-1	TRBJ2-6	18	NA	CASSDGGPLSSGANVLTF	TGCGCCAGCAGTGATGGGGGCCCCTTAAGCTCTGGGGCCAACGTCCTGACTTTC
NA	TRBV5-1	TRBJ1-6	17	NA	CASSLSPWQGYNSPLHF	TGCGCCAGCAGCTTGTCCCCCTGGCAGGGCTATAATTCACCCCTCCACTTT
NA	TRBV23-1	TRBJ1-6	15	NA	CASSQSWGVGSPLHF	TGCGCCAGCAGTCAATCTTGGGGGGTAGGCTCACCCCTCCACTTT
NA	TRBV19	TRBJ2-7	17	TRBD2	CASSRHHELAGGYEQYF	TGTGCCAGTAGTAGACACCACGAACTAGCGGGTGGATACGAGCAGTACTTC
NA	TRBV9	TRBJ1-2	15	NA	CASSPGHAASYGYTF	TGTGCCAGCAGTCCCGGACACGCGGCTTCCTATGGCTACACCTTC
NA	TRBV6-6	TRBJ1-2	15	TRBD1	CASSYAPDRGGGYTF	TGTGCCAGCAGTTACGCTCCAGACAGGGGAGGAGGCTACACCTTC
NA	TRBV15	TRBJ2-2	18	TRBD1	CATSRGFGTGETSGELFF	TGTGCCACCAGCAGAGGTTTTGGGACAGGGGAAACGTCGGGGGAGCTGTTTTTT
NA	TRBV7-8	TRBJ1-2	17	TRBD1	CASSLGTAQSHWYGYTF	TGTGCCAGCAGCCTCGGGACAGCCCAGAGTCACTGGTATGGCTACACCTTC
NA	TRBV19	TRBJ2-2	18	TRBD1	CASSRGSGTGKGTGELFF	TGTGCCAGTAGTAGGGGATCCGGGACAGGGAAGGGCACCGGGGAGCTGTTTTTT
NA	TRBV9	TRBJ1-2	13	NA	CASSADGDYGYTF	TGTGCCAGCAGCGCGGACGGGGACTATGGCTACACCTTC
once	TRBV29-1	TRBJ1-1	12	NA	CTGGGMNTEAFF	TGCACCGGGGGAGGAATGAACACTGAAGCTTTCTTT
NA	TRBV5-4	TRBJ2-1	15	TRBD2	CASSLSLAGVGEQFF	TGTGCCAGCAGCTTGTCGCTAGCGGGAGTTGGTGAGCAGTTCTTC
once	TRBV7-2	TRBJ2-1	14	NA	CASSLVGVYNEQFF	TGTGCCAGCAGCTTAGTAGGTGTCTACAATGAGCAGTTCTTC
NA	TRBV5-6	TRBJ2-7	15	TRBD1	CASSLFQGASYEQYF	TGTGCCAGCAGCTTGTTTCAGGGGGCGTCCTACGAGCAGTACTTC
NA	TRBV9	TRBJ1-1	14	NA	CASSPHTVSTEAFF	TGTGCCAGCAGCCCTCACACCGTGAGCACTGAAGCTTTCTTT
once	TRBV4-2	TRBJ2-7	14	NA	CASSRGGLPYEQYF	TGTGCCAGCAGCCGTGGGGGTTTACCCTACGAGCAGTACTTC
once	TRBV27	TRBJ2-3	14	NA	CASSFSSNTDTQYF	TGTGCCAGCAGTTTCTCTTCAAACACAGATACGCAGTATTTT
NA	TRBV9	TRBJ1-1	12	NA	CASSGHGGEAFF	TGTGCCAGCAGCGGCCACGGGGGCGAAGCTTTCTTT
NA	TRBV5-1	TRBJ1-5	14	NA	CASSLGGQDQPQHF	TGCGCCAGCAGCTTGGGAGGTCAGGATCAGCCCCAGCATTTT
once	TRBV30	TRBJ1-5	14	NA	CAWSVSSVNQPQHF	TGTGCCTGGAGTGTGAGTTCGGTCAATCAGCCCCAGCATTTT
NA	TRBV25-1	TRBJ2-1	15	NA	CASSEHERPYNEQFF	TGTGCCAGCAGTGAACACGAGCGACCCTACAATGAGCAGTTCTTC
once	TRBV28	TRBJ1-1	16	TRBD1	CASMGGGTGRNTEAFF	TGTGCCAGCATGGGAGGCGGGACAGGGAGGAACACTGAAGCTTTCTTT
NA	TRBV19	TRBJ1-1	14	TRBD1	CASSLDRGHTEAFF	TGTGCCAGTAGCCTGGACAGGGGGCACACTGAAGCTTTCTTT
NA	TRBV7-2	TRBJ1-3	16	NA	CASSSRSPGAGNTIYF	TGTGCCAGCAGCTCCCGGTCGCCAGGGGCTGGAAACACCATATATTTT
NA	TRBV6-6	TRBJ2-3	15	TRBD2	CASRGLAGGIDTQYF	TGTGCCAGCAGAGGACTAGCGGGAGGCATAGATACGCAGTATTTT
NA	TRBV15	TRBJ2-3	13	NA	CATSRVYTDTQYF	TGTGCCACCAGCAGAGTCTACACAGATACGCAGTATTTT
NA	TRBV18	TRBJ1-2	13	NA	CASSSDPGFGYTF	TGTGCCAGCTCGTCAGACCCTGGGTTTGGCTACACCTTC
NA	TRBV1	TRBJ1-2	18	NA	CTSSQDSAKTGTRDGYTF	TGCACCAGCAGCCAAGATTCTGCGAAAACCGGGACACGGGATGGCTACACCTTC
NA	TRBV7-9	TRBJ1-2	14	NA	CASSPISSDLGYTF	TGTGCCAGCAGCCCTATCTCGTCGGATCTTGGCTACACCTTC
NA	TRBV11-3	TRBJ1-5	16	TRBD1	CASSRSGQTYNQPQHF	TGTGCCAGCAGCCGTTCGGGACAGACATACAATCAGCCCCAGCATTTT
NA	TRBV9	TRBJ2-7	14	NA	CASSPGYRDNEQYF	TGTGCCAGCAGCCCCGGATACCGGGACAACGAGCAGTACTTC
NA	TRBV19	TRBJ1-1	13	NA	CASSIDPSYEAFF	TGTGCCAGTAGTATAGATCCCAGTTACGAAGCTTTCTTT
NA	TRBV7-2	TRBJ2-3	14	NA	CASSLALGTDTQYF	TGTGCCAGCAGCTTAGCTCTCGGCACAGATACGCAGTATTTT
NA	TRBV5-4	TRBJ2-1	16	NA	CASSLEAWGARNEQFF	TGTGCCAGCAGCTTGGAGGCTTGGGGGGCCAGAAATGAGCAGTTCTTC
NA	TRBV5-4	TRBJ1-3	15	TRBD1	CASSPGQGIGNTIYF	TGTGCCAGCAGCCCTGGACAGGGGATAGGAAACACCATATATTTT
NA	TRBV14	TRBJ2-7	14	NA	CASRPTGSSYEQYF	TGTGCCAGCAGGCCGACAGGTTCCTCCTACGAGCAGTACTTC
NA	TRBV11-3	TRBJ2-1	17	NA	CASSLGSSARSYNEQFF	TGTGCCAGCAGCTTAGGGTCTAGCGCGCGTAGTTACAATGAGCAGTTCTTC
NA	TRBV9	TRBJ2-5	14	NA	CASTLEPSQETQYF	TGTGCCAGCACCCTAGAACCAAGCCAAGAGACCCAGTACTTC
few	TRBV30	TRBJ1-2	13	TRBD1	CAWNRGSVNGYTF	TGTGCCTGGAACAGGGGGTCGGTAAATGGCTACACCTTC
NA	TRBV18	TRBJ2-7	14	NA	CASSPPRSSYEQYF	TGTGCCAGCTCACCACCCAGGAGCTCCTACGAGCAGTACTTC
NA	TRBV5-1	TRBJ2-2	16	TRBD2	CASSLGGSPDAGELFF	TGCGCCAGCAGCTTGGGCGGGAGCCCCGATGCCGGGGAGCTGTTTTTT
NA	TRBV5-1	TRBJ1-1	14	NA	CASSRGTQNTEAFF	TGCGCCAGCAGCCGCGGGACACAGAACACTGAAGCTTTCTTT
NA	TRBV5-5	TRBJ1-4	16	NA	CASRPGTQSTNEKLFF	TGTGCCAGCAGGCCCGGGACTCAATCAACTAATGAAAAACTGTTTTTT
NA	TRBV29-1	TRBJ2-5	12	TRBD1	CSVTGAKETQYF	TGCAGCGTCACAGGGGCGAAGGAGACCCAGTACTTC
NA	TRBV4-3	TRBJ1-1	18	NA	CASSQSGSAMLGNTEAFF	TGCGCCAGCAGCCAATCTGGATCAGCGATGCTGGGGAACACTGAAGCTTTCTTT
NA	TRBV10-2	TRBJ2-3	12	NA	CASSERGDTQYF	TGCGCCAGCAGTGAGAGGGGAGATACGCAGTATTTT
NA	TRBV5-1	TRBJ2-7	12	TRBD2	CASREGGYEQYF	TGCGCCAGCCGGGAGGGCGGCTACGAGCAGTACTTC
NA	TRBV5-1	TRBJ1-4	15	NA	CASSPGDGPAEKLFF	TGCGCCAGCAGCCCCGGGGACGGGCCGGCTGAAAAACTGTTTTTT